A single TCR beta chain is shown here with its context. The antigen remains undetermined. These data are taken from a study of T cell responses to AZD1222 COVID-19 vaccine. V dropped 4 bases and J dropped 6 bases, with 16 bases sitting between them. Germline-derived CDR1 and CDR2 are SGHTA and FQGNSA. CDR3 length: 16 residues. The assay was immunoSEQ multiplex PCR, and TCRdb's table has in-frame clones only and misses some. The sample lists 150,000 to 200,000 clones; 70% to 90% were seen once. Study-wide results and caveats: Sampling that yielded the repertoires occurred only after the peak T cell response. White British people made up most donors, females outnumbered males, and clonal diversity was possibly underestimated.

The sequence derives from an adult in good health. Sequencing was performed on peripheral blood, taken on day 0 of AZD1222 vaccination. The chain carries TRBV7-2 and TRBJ1-6; possible D gene TRBD1, 5 bases. The CDR3 DNA reads as TGTGCCAGCAGCTCGGGGACGGGAAGTATTAATTCACCCCTCCACTTT. Its protein is CASSSGTGSINSPLHF.